This T cell receptor (beta chain) was obtained from a study of follicular helper T cells after annual influenza vaccination. The data were produced by immunoSEQ multiplex PCR, yet TCRdb's version contains in-frame clones alone and is incomplete. Among 8,000 to 11,000 clones listed, roughly 85% were seen once. Germline-derived CDR1 and CDR2 are KGHSH and LQKENI. V was trimmed by 6 bases and J by 2 bases, leaving 14 bases between them. There are 15 residues in the CDR3. The time point was: 2015-2016 season, 7 days after influenza vaccination. The clonotype was recovered from an adult who received the influenza vaccine. The chain joins TRBV18 to TRBJ1-3, with D maybe TRBD1 (5 bases). Here the sequenced sample was CXCR5- memory CD4+ T cells sorted from blood, taken 7 days after influenza vaccination. The CDR3 loop reads CASSGRGAPGNTIYF. DNA for the CDR3: TGTGCCAGCTCCGGAAGGGGCGCTCCTGGAAACACCATATATTTT.